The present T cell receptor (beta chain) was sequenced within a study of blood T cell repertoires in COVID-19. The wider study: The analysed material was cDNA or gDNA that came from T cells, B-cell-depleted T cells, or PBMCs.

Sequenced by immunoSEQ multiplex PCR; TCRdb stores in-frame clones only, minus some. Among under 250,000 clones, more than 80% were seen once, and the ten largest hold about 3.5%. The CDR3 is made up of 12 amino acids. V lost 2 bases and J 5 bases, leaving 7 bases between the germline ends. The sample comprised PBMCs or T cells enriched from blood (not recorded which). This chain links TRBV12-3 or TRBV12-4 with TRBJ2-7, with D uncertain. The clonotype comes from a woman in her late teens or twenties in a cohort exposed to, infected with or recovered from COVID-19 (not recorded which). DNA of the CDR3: TGTGCCAGCAGTTTATATTTCGACGAGCAGTACTTC. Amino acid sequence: CASSLYFDEQYF.